This T cell receptor (beta chain) derives from a study of blood T cell repertoires in COVID-19. Study in general: From the United States, Italy and Spain came samples of acute and convalescent COVID-19. T cells, B-cell-depleted T cells, or PBMCs supplied cDNA or gDNA.

The germline V gene encodes CDR1 KGHSH and CDR2 LQKENI. The length of the CDR3 is 13 residues. The V gene lost 2 bases and the J gene lost 1 base, with 5 bases spanning the gap. This clone showed up just a few times. Distinct nucleotide sequences in the sample also encode this CDR3. Authors' data handling: The authors estimated nucleated cell counts from reference gene primer amplification. Here immunoSEQ multiplex PCR was the method, and the copy in TCRdb shows in-frame clones only, minus some. That table supplies the V and J calls and clone size; D and trimming were determined from the DNA. The data hold around 150,000 clones, with roughly 73% observed a single time.

V and J are TRBV18 and TRBJ1-1; maybe TRBD1 (5 bases). The clonotype originates from a woman aged 50 to 60 with active or convalescent COVID-19. The specimen sequenced was peripheral blood. In DNA form, the CDR3 reads TGTGCCAGCTCACCAGGACAGAACACTGAAGCTTTCTTT. Translated: CASSPGQNTEAFF.